This T cell receptor beta chain was documented in a study of cytomegalovirus exposure and HLA in healthy donors (dated by TCRdb to about 2017). Notes on the research overall: A later analysis indicated that the 95 to 150 validation repertoires were generated on the platform also employed for the 650 to 850 repertoires of the first cohort. The study was designed to test whether signatures of past pathogen exposure could be identified by cataloging public T cell receptors. A separate validation cohort of 90 to 150 different subjects was used in addition to the approximately 640-subject first cohort. High-throughput TCR immunosequencing, statistical association of individual TCRs with disease status, and machine learning were combined to predict cytomegalovirus infection status.

Separate from the roughly 660-subject first cohort, the validation cohort of 120 subjects was the group to which the donors belonged. Receptors were amplified or captured by the immunoSEQ multiplex PCR assay. Concerning the study's data processing: A statistical classification framework was built to diagnose cytomegalovirus status from the catalog of TCR beta chain sequences. TCRdb's version of the immuneACCESS table is confined to in-frame rearrangements and falls short of the full clone set. An unresolved V gene accounts for under half of the shortfall where checked; the remainder is of unknown origin. V, J and clone size derive from that table, while D and trimming were established from the DNA sequence. A total of around 200,000 clones appear in this sample, approximately 83% of them only once. The leading ten clones occupy around 2.8% of the sample. Paper-wide results and their limitations: A total of around 150 TCR beta chains were listed by the study as associated with cytomegalovirus. The classifier was reported to diagnose cytomegalovirus status with high specificity and sensitivity in both the original cohort and the validation cohort. While some public TCRs were present in many individuals, most TCR sequences turned up only very rarely across donors. A few of the identified cytomegalovirus-associated TCR beta chains were confirmed in vitro to be specific for cytomegalovirus antigens. Of the cluster scores, around 95% were above 0 in a later analysis, which found that TCRs clustered in the first cohort also tended to co-occur in the 120 validation repertoires. The authors suggested that the approach could potentially be generalized to other disease states and immunological phenotypes. A later analysis lacked HLA typing for the validation cohort, so it scored co-occurrence in that cohort across all 110 or so repertoires.

As for this clone: Its antigen remains undetermined. Base qualities are not at hand, and no much larger clone is one base apart.

V lost 5 bases and J lost 8 bases; the stretch between them is 11 bases long. The CDR3 measures 12 amino acids from cysteine to phenylalanine. The retained sequence is limited to the CDR3, 36 bases, with the frame set at the first base. CDR1 is given as LNHDA and CDR2 as SQIVND, both from the germline V gene (reference sequence). The sample taken for sequencing was PBMCs. The rearrangement combines TRBV19 with TRBJ2-3; matching of 6 bases hints at TRBD1 as the D gene. The TCR was taken from a young woman in good health and CMV-seropositive. The CDR3 protein sequence reads: CASSPDRGTQYF. Here is the DNA: TGTGCCAGTAGTCCGGACAGAGGTACGCAGTATTTT.